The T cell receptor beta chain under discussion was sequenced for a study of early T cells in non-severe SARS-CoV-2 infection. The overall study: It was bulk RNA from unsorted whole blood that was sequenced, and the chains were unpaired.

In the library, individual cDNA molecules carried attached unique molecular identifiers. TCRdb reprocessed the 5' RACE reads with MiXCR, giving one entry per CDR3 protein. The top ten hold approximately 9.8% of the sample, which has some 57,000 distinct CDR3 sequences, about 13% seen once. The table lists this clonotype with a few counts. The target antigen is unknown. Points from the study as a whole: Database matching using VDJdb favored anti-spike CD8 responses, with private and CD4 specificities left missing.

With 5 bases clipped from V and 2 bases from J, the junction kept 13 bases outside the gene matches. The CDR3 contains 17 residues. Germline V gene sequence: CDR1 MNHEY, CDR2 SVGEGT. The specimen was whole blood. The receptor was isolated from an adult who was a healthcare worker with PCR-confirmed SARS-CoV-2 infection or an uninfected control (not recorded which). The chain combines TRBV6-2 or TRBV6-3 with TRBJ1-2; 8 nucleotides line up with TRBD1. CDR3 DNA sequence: TGTGCCAGCAGTGACCCACGGGGACAGGATGCAAACTATGGCTACACCTTC. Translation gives CASSDPRGQDANYGYTF.